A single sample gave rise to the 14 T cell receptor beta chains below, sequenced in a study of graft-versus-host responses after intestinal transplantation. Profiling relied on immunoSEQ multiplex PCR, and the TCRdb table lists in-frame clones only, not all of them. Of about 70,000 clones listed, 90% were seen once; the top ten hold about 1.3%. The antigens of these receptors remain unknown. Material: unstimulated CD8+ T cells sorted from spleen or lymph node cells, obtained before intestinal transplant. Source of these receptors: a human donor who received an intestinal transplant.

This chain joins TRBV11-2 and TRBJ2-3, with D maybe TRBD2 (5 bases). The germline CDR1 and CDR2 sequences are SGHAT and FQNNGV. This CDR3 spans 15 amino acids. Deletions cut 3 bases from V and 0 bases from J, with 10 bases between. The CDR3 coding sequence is TGTGCCAGCAGCTTGGGGTGGACTAGCACAGATACGCAGTATTTT. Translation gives CASSLGWTSTDTQYF.

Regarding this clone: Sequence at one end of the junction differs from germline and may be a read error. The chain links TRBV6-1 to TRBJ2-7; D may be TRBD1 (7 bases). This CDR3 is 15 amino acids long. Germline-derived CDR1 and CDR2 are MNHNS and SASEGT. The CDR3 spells CASREGAGGSHEQYF. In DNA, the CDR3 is TGTGCCAGCAGAGAAGGGGCAGGGGGGTCGCACGAGCAGTACTTC.

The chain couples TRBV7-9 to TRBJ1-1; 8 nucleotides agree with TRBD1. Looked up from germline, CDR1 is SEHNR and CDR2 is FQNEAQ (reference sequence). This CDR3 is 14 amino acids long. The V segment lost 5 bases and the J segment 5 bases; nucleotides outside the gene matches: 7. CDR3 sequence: CASSLTGGRTEAFF. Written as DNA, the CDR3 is TGTGCCAGCAGCCTTACAGGGGGGAGGACTGAAGCTTTCTTT.

CDR3 loop: CASSLYGGSPEAFF. DNA for the CDR3: TGTGCCAGCAGTTTATATGGGGGGTCCCCTGAAGCTTTCTTT. The V and J genes are TRBV27 and TRBJ1-1; tentative D call: TRBD1 (5 bases). This CDR3 contains 14 residues. In germline, CDR1 is MNHEY, CDR2 SMNVEV (reference sequence). V gave up 1 base and J gave up 6 bases, with 12 bases separating them.

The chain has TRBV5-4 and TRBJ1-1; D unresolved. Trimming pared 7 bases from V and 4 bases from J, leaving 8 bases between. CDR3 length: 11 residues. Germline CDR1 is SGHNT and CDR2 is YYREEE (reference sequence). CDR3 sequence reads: CASGGATEAFF. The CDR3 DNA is TGTGCCAGCGGTGGAGCCACTGAAGCTTTCTTT.

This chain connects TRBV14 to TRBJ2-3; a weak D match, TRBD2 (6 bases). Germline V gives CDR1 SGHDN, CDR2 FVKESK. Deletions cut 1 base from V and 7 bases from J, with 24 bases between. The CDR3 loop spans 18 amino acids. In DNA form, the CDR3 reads TGTGCCAGCAGCCAAGTCCATGCCTACCGGGACTCCAGATATACGCAGTATTTT. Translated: CASSQVHAYRDSRYTQYF.

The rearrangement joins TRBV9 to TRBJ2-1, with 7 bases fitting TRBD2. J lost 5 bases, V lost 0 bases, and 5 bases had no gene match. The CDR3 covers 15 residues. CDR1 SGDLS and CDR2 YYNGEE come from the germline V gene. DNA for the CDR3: TGTGCCAGCAGCGTAGGGGGACTACCTCACAATGAGCAGTTCTTC. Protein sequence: CASSVGGLPHNEQFF.

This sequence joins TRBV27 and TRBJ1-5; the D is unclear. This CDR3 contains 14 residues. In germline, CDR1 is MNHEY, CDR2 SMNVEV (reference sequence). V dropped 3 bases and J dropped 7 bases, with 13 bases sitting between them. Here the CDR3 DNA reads TGTGCCAGCAGTTTGGAGGGAGGTGGACAGCCCCAGCATTTT. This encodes CASSLEGGGQPQHF.

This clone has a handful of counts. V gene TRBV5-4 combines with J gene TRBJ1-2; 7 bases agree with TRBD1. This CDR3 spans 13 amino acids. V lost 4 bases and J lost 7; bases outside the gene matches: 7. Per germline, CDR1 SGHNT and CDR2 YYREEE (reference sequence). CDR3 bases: TGTGCCAGCAGCCGTCGGACAGGCTCTGGCTACACCTTC. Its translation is CASSRRTGSGYTF.

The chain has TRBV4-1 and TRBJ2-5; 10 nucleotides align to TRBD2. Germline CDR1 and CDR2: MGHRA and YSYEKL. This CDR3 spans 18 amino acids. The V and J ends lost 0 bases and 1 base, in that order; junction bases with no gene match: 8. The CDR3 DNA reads TGCGCCAGCAGCCAAGATGTGCTAGCGGGGGCCCTCCAAGAGACCCAGTACTTC. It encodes CASSQDVLAGALQETQYF.

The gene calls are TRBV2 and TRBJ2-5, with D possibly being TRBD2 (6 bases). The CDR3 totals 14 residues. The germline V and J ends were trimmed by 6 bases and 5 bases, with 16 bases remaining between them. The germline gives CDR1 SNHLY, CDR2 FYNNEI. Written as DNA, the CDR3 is TGTGCCAGCAGCCCACCCGGGGGTTGGGAGACCCAGTACTTC. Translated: CASSPPGGWETQYF.

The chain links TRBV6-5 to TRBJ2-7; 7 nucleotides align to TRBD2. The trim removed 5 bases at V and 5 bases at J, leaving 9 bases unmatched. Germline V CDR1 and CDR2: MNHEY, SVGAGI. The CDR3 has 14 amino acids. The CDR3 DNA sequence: TGTGCCAGCAGTCCCCGGACTAGGCCTAACGAGCAGTACTTC. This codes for CASSPRTRPNEQYF.

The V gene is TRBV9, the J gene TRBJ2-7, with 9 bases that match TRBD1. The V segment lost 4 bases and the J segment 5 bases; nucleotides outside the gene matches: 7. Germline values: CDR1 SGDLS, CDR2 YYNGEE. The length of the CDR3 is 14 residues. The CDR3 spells CASSPGTGRDEQYF. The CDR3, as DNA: TGTGCCAGCAGCCCGGGGACAGGGAGGGACGAGCAGTACTTC.

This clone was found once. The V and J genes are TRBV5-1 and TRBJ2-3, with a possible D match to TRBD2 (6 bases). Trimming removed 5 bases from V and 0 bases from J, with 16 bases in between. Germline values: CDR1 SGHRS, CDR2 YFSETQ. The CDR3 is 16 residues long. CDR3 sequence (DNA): TGCGCCAGCAGGGCCGGGGGTTCCTGGAGCACAGATACGCAGTATTTT. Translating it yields CASRAGGSWSTDTQYF.